This T cell receptor (beta chain) originates from a study of T cell repertoires in cytomegalovirus infection. Study at large: Public TCR beta signatures provided an indication of both CMV infection and a matching HLA type.

The V gene's germline CDR1 is SNHLY and CDR2 FYNNEI. This CDR3 region has 16 residues. Turning to this clonotype: Its ends do not fully match the called genes, so a read error is possible.

TCRdb re-called the reads with MiXCR, one entry per CDR3 protein. Of hundreds of thousands of distinct CDR3 sequences listed, roughly a third were seen once; the top ten hold about 2.8%. Sequencing was done on a sample of PBMCs. This TCR was recovered from a human donor in good health (CMV status not recorded). Some clones in this sample may be carry-over from other donors' samples. The V gene is TRBV2, the J gene TRBJ1-4, with 9 bases identical to TRBD1. Here the CDR3 DNA reads TGTGCCACCAGTTCTCGGGACAGGGAAACTAATGAAAAACTGTTTTTT. This codes for CATSSRDRETNEKLFF.